The T cell receptor (beta chain) under discussion was sequenced for a study of blood T cell repertoires in COVID-19. Looking at the study overall: Spain, Italy and the United States supplied samples that represented acute and convalescent COVID-19. The cDNA or gDNA used as material had been derived from T cells, B-cell-depleted T cells, or PBMCs.

Trimming shortened V by 4 bases and J by 1 base, and 13 bases separated the two germline ends. This CDR3 comprises 14 residues. Looked up from germline, CDR1 is SQVTM and CDR2 is ANQGSEA. Libraries were prepared by immunoSEQ multiplex PCR; TCRdb keeps only in-frame clonotypes and omits some of them. The sample lists fewer than 130,000 clones, around 76% occurring once. The TCR comes from a woman older than 75 with acute or convalescent COVID-19. Sequencing was performed on peripheral blood. The chain joins TRBV29-1 to TRBJ1-1; D unresolved. DNA of the CDR3: TGCAGCGTTGGAGCAACTCCGTCGAACACTGAAGCTTTCTTT. Protein product: CSVGATPSNTEAFF.